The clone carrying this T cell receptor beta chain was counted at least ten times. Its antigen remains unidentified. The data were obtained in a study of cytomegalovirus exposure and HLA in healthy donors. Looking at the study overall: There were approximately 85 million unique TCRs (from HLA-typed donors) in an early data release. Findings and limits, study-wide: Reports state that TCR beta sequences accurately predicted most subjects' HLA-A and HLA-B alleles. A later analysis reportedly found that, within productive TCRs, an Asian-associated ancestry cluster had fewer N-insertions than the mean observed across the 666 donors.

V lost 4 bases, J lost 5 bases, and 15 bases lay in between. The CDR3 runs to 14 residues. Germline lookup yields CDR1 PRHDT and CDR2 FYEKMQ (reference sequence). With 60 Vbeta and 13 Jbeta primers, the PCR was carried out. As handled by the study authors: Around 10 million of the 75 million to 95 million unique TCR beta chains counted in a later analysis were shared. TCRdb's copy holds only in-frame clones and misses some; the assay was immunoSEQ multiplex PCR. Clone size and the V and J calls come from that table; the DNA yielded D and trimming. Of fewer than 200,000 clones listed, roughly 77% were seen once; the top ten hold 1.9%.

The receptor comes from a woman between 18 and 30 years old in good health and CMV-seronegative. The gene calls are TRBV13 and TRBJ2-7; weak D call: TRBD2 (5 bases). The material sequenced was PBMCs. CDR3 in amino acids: CASSSTEDSDEQYF. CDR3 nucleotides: TGTGCCAGCAGCTCAACGGAGGATTCGGACGAGCAGTACTTC.